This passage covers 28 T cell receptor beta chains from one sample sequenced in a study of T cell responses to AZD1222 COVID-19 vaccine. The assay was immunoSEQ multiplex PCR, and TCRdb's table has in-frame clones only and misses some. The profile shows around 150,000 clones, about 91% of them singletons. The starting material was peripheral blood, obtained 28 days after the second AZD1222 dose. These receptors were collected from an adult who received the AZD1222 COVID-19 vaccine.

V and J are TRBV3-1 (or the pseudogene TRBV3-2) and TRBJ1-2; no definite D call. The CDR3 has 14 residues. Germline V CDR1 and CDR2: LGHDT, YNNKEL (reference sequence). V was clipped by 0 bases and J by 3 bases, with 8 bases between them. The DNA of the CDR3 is TGTGCCAGCAGCCAAGAAGCCAGTGACTATGGCTACACCTTC. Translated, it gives CASSQEASDYGYTF.

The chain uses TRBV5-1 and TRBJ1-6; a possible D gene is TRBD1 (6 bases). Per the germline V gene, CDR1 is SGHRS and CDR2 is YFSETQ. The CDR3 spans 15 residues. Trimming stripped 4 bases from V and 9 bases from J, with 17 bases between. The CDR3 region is CASSPQVGAGSPLHF. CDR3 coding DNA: TGCGCCAGCAGCCCCCAGGTGGGGGCAGGTTCACCCCTCCACTTT.

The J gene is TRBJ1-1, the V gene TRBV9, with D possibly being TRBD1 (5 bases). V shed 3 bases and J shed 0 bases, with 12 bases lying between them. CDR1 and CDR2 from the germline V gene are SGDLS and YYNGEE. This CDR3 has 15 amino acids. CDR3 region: CASSGGGTVNTEAFF. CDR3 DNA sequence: TGTGCCAGCAGCGGCGGGGGGACGGTGAACACTGAAGCTTTCTTT.

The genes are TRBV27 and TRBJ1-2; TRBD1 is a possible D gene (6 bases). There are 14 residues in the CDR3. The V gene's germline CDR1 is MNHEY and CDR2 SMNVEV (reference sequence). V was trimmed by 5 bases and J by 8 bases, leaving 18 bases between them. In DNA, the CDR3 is TGTGCCAGCAGTAAGACCTCGGGGGGCGTAGGCTACACCTTC. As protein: CASSKTSGGVGYTF.

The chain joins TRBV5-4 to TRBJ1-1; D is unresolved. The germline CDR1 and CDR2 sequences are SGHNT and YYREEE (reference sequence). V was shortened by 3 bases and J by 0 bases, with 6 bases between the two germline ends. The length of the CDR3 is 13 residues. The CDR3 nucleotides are TGTGCCAGCAGCTCAGAAATGAACACTGAAGCTTTCTTT. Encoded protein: CASSSEMNTEAFF.

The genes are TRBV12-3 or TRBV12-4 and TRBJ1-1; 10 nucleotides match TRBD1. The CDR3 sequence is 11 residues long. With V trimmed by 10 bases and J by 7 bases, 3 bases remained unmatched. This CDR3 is CATRDRGEAFF. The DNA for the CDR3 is TGTGCCACCCGGGACAGGGGTGAAGCTTTCTTT.

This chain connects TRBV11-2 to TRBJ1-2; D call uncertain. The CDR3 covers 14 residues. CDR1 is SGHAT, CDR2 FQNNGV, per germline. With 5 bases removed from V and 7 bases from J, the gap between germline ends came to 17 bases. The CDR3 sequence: CASSPGRNVGGYTF. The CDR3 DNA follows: TGTGCCAGCAGCCCCGGAAGAAACGTGGGTGGCTACACCTTC.

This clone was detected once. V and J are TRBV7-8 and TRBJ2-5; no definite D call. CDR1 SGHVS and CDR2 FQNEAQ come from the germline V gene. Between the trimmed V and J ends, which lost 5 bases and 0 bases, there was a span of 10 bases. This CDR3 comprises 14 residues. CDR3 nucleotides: TGTGCCAGCAGCCCCCGATTAGACCAAGAGACCCAGTACTTC. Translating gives CASSPRLDQETQYF.

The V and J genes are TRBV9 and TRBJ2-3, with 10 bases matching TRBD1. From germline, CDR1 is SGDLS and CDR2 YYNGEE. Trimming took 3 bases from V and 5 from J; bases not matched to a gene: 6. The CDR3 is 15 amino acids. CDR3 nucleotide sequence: TGTGCCAGCAGCGACGGGACAGGGGCGGGAGATACGCAGTATTTT. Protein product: CASSDGTGAGDTQYF.

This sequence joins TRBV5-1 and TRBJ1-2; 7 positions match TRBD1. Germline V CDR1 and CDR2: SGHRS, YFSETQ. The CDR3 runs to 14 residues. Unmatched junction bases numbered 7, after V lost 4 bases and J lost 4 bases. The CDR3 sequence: CASSATQGIYGYTF. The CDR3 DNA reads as TGCGCCAGCAGCGCCACACAGGGGATCTATGGCTACACCTTC.

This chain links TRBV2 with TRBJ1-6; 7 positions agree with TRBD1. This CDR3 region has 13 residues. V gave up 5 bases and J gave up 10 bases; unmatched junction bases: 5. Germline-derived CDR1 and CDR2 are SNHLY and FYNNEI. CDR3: CASSTGQASPLHF. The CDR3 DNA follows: TGTGCCAGCAGTACTGGACAGGCCTCACCCCTCCACTTT.

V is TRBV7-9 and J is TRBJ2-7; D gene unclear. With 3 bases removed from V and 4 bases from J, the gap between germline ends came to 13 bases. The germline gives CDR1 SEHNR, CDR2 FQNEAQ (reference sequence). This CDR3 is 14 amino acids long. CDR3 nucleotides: TGTGCCAGCAGCTTGGACGGTGACTTTTACGAGCAGTACTTC. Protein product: CASSLDGDFYEQYF.

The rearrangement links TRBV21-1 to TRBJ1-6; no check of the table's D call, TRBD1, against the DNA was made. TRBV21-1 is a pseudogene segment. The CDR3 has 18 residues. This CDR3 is CASSKGSYCALGVSPLHF. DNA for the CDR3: TGTGCCAGCAGCAAAGGCTCGTATTGCGCCCTAGGGGTTTCACCCCTCCACTTT.

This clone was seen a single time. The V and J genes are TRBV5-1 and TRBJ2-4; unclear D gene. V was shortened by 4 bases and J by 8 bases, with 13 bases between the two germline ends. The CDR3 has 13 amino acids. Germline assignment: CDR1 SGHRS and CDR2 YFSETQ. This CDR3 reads CASSRLESHIQYF. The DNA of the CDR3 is TGCGCCAGCAGCCGCCTAGAGTCGCACATTCAGTACTTC.

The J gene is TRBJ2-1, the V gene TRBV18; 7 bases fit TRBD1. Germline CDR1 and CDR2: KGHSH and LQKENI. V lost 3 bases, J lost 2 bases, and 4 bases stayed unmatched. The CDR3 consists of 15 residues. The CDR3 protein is CASSPQGQTYNEQFF. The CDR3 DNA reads TGTGCCAGCTCACCTCAGGGACAGACCTACAATGAGCAGTTCTTC.

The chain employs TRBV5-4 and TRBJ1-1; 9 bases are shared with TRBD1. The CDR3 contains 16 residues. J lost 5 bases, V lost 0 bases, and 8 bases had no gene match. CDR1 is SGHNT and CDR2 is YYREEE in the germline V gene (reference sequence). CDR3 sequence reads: CASSLGGTGLQTEAFF. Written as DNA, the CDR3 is TGTGCCAGCAGCTTGGGGGGGACAGGGTTACAGACTGAAGCTTTCTTT. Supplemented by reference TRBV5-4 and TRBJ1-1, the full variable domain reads ETGVTQSPTHLIKTRGQQVTLRCSSQSGHNTVSWYQQALGQGPQFIFQYYREEENGRGNFPPRFSGLQFPNYSSELNVNALELDDSALYLCASSLGGTGLQTEAFFGQGTRLTVV.

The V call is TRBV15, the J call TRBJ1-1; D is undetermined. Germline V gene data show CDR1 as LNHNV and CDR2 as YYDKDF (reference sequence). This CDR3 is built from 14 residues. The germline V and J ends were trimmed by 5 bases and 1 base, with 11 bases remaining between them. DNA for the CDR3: TGTGCCACCAGCCCAGGCAAGCGGAACACTGAAGCTTTCTTT. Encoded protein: CATSPGKRNTEAFF.

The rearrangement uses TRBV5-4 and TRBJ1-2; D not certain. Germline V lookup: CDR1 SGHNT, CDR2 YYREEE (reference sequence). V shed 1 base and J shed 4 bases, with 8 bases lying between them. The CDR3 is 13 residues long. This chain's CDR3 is CASSLLGGYGYTF. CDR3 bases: TGTGCCAGCAGCTTGCTCGGCGGCTATGGCTACACCTTC.

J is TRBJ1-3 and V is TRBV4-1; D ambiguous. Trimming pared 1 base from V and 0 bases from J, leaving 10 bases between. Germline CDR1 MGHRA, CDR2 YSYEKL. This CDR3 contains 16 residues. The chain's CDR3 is CASSQAARSSGNTIYF. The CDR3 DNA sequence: TGCGCCAGCAGCCAAGCGGCGCGGAGCTCTGGAAACACCATATATTTT.

The CDR3 DNA follows: TGTGCCAGCAGCTTAACAGAACTCTCTGGAAACACCATATATTTT. Its protein is CASSLTELSGNTIYF. The chain joins TRBV7-8 to TRBJ1-3; D gene ambiguous. The CDR3 is 15 residues long. Germline loops: CDR1 SGHVS, CDR2 FQNEAQ. Trimming left V 2 bases short and J 0 bases short, with 8 bases between.

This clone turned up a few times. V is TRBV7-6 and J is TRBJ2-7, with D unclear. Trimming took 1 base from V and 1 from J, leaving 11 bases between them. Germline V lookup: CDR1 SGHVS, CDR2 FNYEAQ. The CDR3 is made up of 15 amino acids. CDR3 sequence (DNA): TGTGCCAGCAGCTTAGGGGCACCCCGATCCTACGAGCAGTACTTC. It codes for CASSLGAPRSYEQYF.

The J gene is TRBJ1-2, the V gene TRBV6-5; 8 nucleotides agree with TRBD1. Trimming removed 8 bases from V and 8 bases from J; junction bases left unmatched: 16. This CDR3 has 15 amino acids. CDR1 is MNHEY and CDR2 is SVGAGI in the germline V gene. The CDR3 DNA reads TGTGCCAGCCTGTCAGGGGGCAGGGAGGGGAACGGCTACACCTTC. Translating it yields CASLSGGREGNGYTF.

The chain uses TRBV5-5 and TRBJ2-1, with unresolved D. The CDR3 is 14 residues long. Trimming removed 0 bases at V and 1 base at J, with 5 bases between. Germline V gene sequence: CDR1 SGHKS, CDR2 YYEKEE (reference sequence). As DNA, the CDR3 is TGTGCCAGCAGCTTGGCCGGGTCCTACAATGAGCAGTTCTTC. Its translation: CASSLAGSYNEQFF.

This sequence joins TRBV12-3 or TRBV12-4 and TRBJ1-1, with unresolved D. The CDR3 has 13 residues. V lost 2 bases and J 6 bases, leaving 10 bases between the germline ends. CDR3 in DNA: TGTGCCAGCAGTTTAACGGAGAGGGCTGAAGCTTTCTTT. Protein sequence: CASSLTERAEAFF.

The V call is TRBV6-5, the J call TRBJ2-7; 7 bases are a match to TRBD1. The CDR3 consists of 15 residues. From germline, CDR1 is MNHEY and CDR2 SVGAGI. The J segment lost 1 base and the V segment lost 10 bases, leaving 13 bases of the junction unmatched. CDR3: CATGQESWGSYEQYF. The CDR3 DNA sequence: TGTGCCACCGGACAGGAGAGTTGGGGGTCCTACGAGCAGTACTTC.

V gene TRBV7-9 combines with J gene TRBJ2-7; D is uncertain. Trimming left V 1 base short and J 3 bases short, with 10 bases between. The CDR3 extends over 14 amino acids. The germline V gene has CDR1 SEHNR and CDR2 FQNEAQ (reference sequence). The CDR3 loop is CASSLGPKSYEQYF. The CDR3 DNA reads TGTGCCAGCAGCTTAGGGCCGAAGAGCTACGAGCAGTACTTC. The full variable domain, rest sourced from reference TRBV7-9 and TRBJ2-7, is DTGVSQNPRHKITKRGQNVTFRCDPISEHNRLYWYRQTLGQGPEFLTYFQNEAQLEKSRLLSDRFSAERPKGSFSTLEIQRTEQGDSAMYLCASSLGPKSYEQYFGPGTRLTVT.

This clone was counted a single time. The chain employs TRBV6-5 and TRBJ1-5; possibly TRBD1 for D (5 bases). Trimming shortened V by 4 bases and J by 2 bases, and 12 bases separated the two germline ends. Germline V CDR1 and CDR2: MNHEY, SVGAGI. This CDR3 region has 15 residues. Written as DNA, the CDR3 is TGTGCCAGCAGTTCCCAGGGTAGAGGCAATCAGCCCCAGCATTTT. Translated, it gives CASSSQGRGNQPQHF.

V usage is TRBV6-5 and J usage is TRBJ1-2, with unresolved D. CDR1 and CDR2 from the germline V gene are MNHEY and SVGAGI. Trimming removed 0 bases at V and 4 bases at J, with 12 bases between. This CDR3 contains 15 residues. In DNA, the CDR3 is TGTGCCAGCAGTTACTCGAGATGGAGTCCCTATGGCTACACCTTC. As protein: CASSYSRWSPYGYTF.